This passage covers 23 T cell receptor beta chains from one sample sequenced in a study of PD-1 blockade in mismatch repair-deficient tumors. Produced via immunoSEQ multiplex PCR; TCRdb's table is partial and in-frame only. The repertoire includes 80,000 to 130,000 clones, approximately 80% of them detected once, and around 6.5% sits in the top ten. The sample in question was peripheral blood, obtained roughly eight months after starting pembrolizumab. The source is an adult with mismatch repair-deficient cancer.

The chain employs TRBV6-5 and TRBJ2-7; D call uncertain. This CDR3 region has 11 residues. V gave up 5 bases and J gave up 6 bases, with 8 bases separating them. In germline, CDR1 is MNHEY, CDR2 SVGAGI. The CDR3 DNA is TGTGCCAGCAGTACGTCCCGCGAGCAGTACTTC. Translated, it gives CASSTSREQYF.

The V and J genes are TRBV6-5 and TRBJ1-3; D remains unclear. This CDR3 comprises 13 residues. CDR1 MNHEY and CDR2 SVGAGI come from the germline V gene. Trimming removed 6 bases at V and 1 base at J, with 7 bases between. The CDR3 protein is CASRTFSGNTIYF. The CDR3 coding sequence is TGTGCCAGCAGGACATTTTCTGGAAACACCATATATTTT.

J is TRBJ2-3 and V is TRBV5-1, with D tentatively TRBD2 (6 bases). V was clipped by 0 bases and J by 7 bases, with 9 bases between them. Germline V CDR1 and CDR2: SGHRS, YFSETQ. The CDR3 runs to 13 residues. CDR3 nucleotide sequence: TGCGCCAGCAGCTTGGCGGGGGAACATACGCAGTATTTT. Encoded protein: CASSLAGEHTQYF.

The V call is TRBV9, the J call TRBJ2-3; 9 positions agree with TRBD1. V was pared by 7 bases and J by 4 bases, with 13 bases of the junction left unmatched. The CDR3 spans 16 residues. In germline, CDR1 is SGDLS, CDR2 YYNGEE. The CDR3 sequence: CASGEGGQGVADTQYF. CDR3 coding DNA: TGTGCCAGCGGAGAGGGGGGACAGGGAGTGGCAGATACGCAGTATTTT.

The chain is built from TRBV4-1 and TRBJ1-3; 12 bases map to TRBD1. J was trimmed by 3 bases and V by 3 bases; bases with no gene match: 6. CDR1 is MGHRA and CDR2 is YSYEKL in the germline V gene. The CDR3 totals 17 residues. The DNA of the CDR3 is TGCGCCAGCAGCCATCTGGGACAGGGGGCTGTTGGAAACACCATATATTTT. It encodes CASSHLGQGAVGNTIYF.

This CDR3 reads CASSYEGSNYGYTF. The DNA for the CDR3 is TGTGCCAGCAGTTACGAGGGATCTAACTATGGCTACACCTTC. V usage is TRBV6-5 and J usage is TRBJ1-2; D ambiguous. The CDR3 totals 14 residues. V lost 2 bases, J lost 0 bases, and 7 bases lay in between. From germline, CDR1 is MNHEY and CDR2 SVGAGI.

The V and J genes are TRBV5-4 and TRBJ2-1, with TRBD1 as a possible D gene (5 bases). The CDR3 loop spans 14 amino acids. In germline, CDR1 is SGHNT, CDR2 YYREEE (reference sequence). Trimming cost V 0 bases and J 5 bases, with 9 bases left between them. The CDR3 region is CASSLAGIDNEQFF. For the CDR3, the DNA is TGTGCCAGCAGCTTGGCAGGGATCGACAATGAGCAGTTCTTC.

The rearrangement links TRBV19 to TRBJ2-1; D possibly corresponds to TRBD1 (5 bases). The germline V and J ends were trimmed by 5 bases and 9 bases, with 17 bases remaining between them. Per the germline V gene, CDR1 is LNHDA and CDR2 is SQIVND (reference sequence). This CDR3 is built from 14 residues. The CDR3 DNA sequence: TGTGCCAGTAGTCTAGTACCCCAGGGATCTGAGCAGTTCTTC. It translates to CASSLVPQGSEQFF.

V gene TRBV11-1 combines with J gene TRBJ2-1, with D maybe TRBD1 (5 bases). Germline V gene sequence: CDR1 SGHAT, CDR2 FQDESV (reference sequence). This CDR3 comprises 16 residues. Trimming pared 5 bases from V and 1 base from J, leaving 15 bases between. CDR3 nucleotides: TGTGCCAGCAGCGTCCAGGGAACTGGGTCCTACAATGAGCAGTTCTTC. This codes for CASSVQGTGSYNEQFF. The complete variable domain, with remaining parts taken from reference TRBV11-1 and TRBJ2-1, reads EAEVAQSPRYKITEKSQAVAFWCDPISGHATLYWYRQILGQGPELLVQFQDESVVDDSQLPKDRFSAERLKGVDSTLKIQPAELGDSAMYLCASSVQGTGSYNEQFFGPGTRLTVL.

V gene TRBV25-1 combines with J gene TRBJ2-1; D call uncertain. The germline CDR1 and CDR2 sequences are MGHDK and SYGVNS. The CDR3 is 13 residues long. V dropped 4 bases and J dropped 7 bases, with 11 bases sitting between them. CDR3 DNA sequence: TGTGCCAGCAGTGCGATAGGGAAGAATGAGCAGTTCTTC. It yields the protein CASSAIGKNEQFF.

This rearrangement joins TRBV9 to TRBJ2-5, with TRBD2 identical over 8 bases. Germline V CDR1 and CDR2: SGDLS, YYNGEE. The CDR3 is 15 residues long. J gave up 4 bases and V 4 bases, and 9 bases lay outside the gene matches. CDR3 sequence: CASSSSGSPPETQYF. Written as DNA, the CDR3 is TGTGCCAGCAGCTCCAGCGGGAGTCCCCCAGAGACCCAGTACTTC.

This clone was seen a few times. The genes are TRBV6-1 and TRBJ2-7, with D unclear. The CDR3 length is 15 residues. Trimming left V 5 bases short and J 0 bases short, with 14 bases between. The V gene's germline CDR1 is MNHNS and CDR2 SASEGT. The CDR3: CASSRPGRTSYEQYF. CDR3 nucleotides: TGTGCCAGCAGTCGCCCAGGACGGACCTCCTACGAGCAGTACTTC.

This clone was seen a single time. The chain has TRBV7-2 and TRBJ2-7, with 8 bases matching TRBD1. CDR1 is SGHTA and CDR2 is FQGNSA in the germline V gene. The CDR3 runs 15 residues. Germline trimming cut 1 base from V and 3 bases from J; bases unmatched to any gene: 5. CDR3: CASSLVSGQGYEQYF. The CDR3 DNA sequence: TGTGCCAGCAGCTTAGTGTCCGGACAGGGCTACGAGCAGTACTTC. Drawing the rest from reference TRBV7-2 and TRBJ2-7, the complete variable domain is GAGVSQSPSNKVTEKGKDVELRCDPISGHTALYWYRQSLGQGLEFLIYFQGNSAPDKSGLPSDRFSAERTGGSVSTLTIQRTQQEDSAVYLCASSLVSGQGYEQYFGPGTRLTVT.

V gene TRBV29-1 combines with J gene TRBJ1-1; no reliable D call. CDR3 length: 12 residues. The V end was cut by 0 bases, the J end by 11 bases, with 13 bases between. Germline CDR1 is SQVTM and CDR2 is ANQGSEA. CDR3 loop: CSVEDPAQWAFF. The DNA of the CDR3 is TGCAGCGTTGAAGATCCCGCCCAGTGGGCTTTCTTT.

There are a few counts of this clone. The CDR3 loop reads CASSTRLAESYEQYF. DNA for the CDR3: TGTGCCAGCAGCACACGACTAGCGGAGTCCTACGAGCAGTACTTC. The chain couples TRBV13 to TRBJ2-7, with TRBD2 matching over 9 bases. After removal of 5 bases from V and 1 base from J, the junction contained 6 bases not matched to a gene. Germline lookup yields CDR1 PRHDT and CDR2 FYEKMQ (reference sequence). The CDR3 contains 15 residues.

The CDR3 coding sequence is TGTGCCAGCAGTTTAACAGGGGGCGAGCAGTACTTC. Amino acids: CASSLTGGEQYF. This chain uses TRBV6-5 with TRBJ2-7; 8 bases match TRBD1. With 4 bases clipped from V and 6 bases from J, the junction kept 2 bases outside the gene matches. This CDR3 spans 12 amino acids. Germline CDR1 is MNHEY and CDR2 is SVGAGI.

This clone has more than one count but fewer than ten. The chain has TRBV19 and TRBJ1-2; D is possibly TRBD1 (6 bases). Between the trimmed V and J ends, which lost 2 bases and 2 bases, there was a span of 12 bases. Germline assignment: CDR1 LNHDA and CDR2 SQIVND (reference sequence). The CDR3 has 15 amino acids. CDR3 sequence: CASSITGAGNYGYTF. The CDR3 coding sequence is TGTGCCAGTAGTATAACGGGGGCAGGGAACTATGGCTACACCTTC.

Only one count was recorded for this clone. This chain joins TRBV18 and TRBJ2-1; 9 positions match TRBD2. Losses at the gene ends were 5 bases for V and 5 bases for J; bases not matched to a gene: 13. The CDR3 is 17 amino acids. In germline, CDR1 is KGHSH, CDR2 LQKENI. The CDR3 reads CASSGAFRTSVDNEQFF. For the CDR3, the DNA is TGTGCCAGCTCAGGGGCCTTTAGGACTAGCGTAGACAATGAGCAGTTCTTC.

The chain recombines TRBV11-3 with TRBJ1-3; D is uncertain. Trimming removed 4 bases from V and 2 bases from J, with 12 bases in between. The germline gives CDR1 SGHNT, CDR2 YENEEA. The CDR3 is made up of 15 amino acids. CDR3 protein: CASSSGPSPGNTIYF. The CDR3 nucleotides read TGTGCCAGCAGCTCCGGGCCTTCTCCTGGAAACACCATATATTTT.

This chain links TRBV11-3 with TRBJ2-3; tentatively, D is TRBD1 (6 bases). The germline CDR1 and CDR2 sequences are SGHNT and YENEEA. The CDR3 sequence is 16 residues long. The ends were cut back, 1 base at V and 2 bases at J, with 13 bases in the middle. This chain's CDR3 is CASSLGTEGDTDTQYF. DNA for the CDR3: TGTGCCAGCAGCTTAGGGACAGAAGGGGACACAGATACGCAGTATTTT. Full variable domain (remainder filled in from reference TRBV11-3 and TRBJ2-3): EAGVVQSPRYKIIEKKQPVAFWCNPISGHNTLYWYLQNLGQGPELLIRYENEEAVDDSQLPKDRFSAERLKGVDSTLKIQPAELGDSAVYLCASSLGTEGDTDTQYFGPGTRLTVL.

The chain has TRBV6-1 and TRBJ1-2; TRBD1 agrees at 10 bases. From germline, CDR1 is MNHNS and CDR2 SASEGT. With 7 bases clipped from V and 7 bases from J, the junction kept 9 bases outside the gene matches. This CDR3 is 14 amino acids long. The CDR3 nucleotides read TGTGCCAGCATTCGACAGGGGGCGTTTCTTGGCTACACCTTC. Its translation is CASIRQGAFLGYTF.

V and J are TRBV7-8 and TRBJ2-7, with D possibly matching TRBD1 (6 bases). This CDR3 has 13 residues. Germline lookup yields CDR1 SGHVS and CDR2 FQNEAQ. Deletions cut 6 bases from V and 4 bases from J, with 13 bases between. The CDR3 sequence: CASSGGQGYEQYF. CDR3 coding DNA: TGTGCCAGCAGTGGGGGCCAGGGTTACGAGCAGTACTTC.

This clone was picked up one time. The genes are TRBV25-1 and TRBJ2-7, with a weak D call TRBD1 (6 bases). V was pared by 0 bases and J by 6 bases, with 12 bases between. The CDR3 length is 14 residues. CDR1 MGHDK and CDR2 SYGVNS come from the germline V gene. CDR3 nucleotide sequence: TGTGCCAGCAGTGAATATTGGGACAACTCCGAGCAGTACTTC. Amino acids: CASSEYWDNSEQYF.